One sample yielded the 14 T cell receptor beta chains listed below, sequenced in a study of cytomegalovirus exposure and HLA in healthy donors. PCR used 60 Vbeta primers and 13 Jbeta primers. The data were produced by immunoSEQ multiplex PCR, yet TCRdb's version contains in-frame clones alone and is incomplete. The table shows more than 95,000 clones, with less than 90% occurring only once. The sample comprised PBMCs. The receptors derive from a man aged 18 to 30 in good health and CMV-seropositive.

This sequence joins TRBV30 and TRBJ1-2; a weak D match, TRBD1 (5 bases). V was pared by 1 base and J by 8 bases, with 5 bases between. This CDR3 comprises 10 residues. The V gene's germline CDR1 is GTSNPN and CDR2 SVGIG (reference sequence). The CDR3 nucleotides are TGTGCCTGGAGTGAGGGGGGCTACACCTTC. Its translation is CAWSEGGYTF. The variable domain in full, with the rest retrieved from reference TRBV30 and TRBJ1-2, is SQTIHQWPATLVQPVGSPLSLECTVEGTSNPNLYWYRQAAGRGLQLLFYSVGIGQISSEVPQNLSASRPQDRQFILSSKKLLLSDSGFYLCAWSEGGYTFGSGTRLTVV.

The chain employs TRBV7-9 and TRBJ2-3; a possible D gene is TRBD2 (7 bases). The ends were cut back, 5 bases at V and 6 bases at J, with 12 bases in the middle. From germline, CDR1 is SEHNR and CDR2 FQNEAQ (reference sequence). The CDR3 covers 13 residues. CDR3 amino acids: CASSPGGGDTQYF. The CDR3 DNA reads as TGTGCCAGCAGCCCGGGGGGCGGGGATACGCAGTATTTT.

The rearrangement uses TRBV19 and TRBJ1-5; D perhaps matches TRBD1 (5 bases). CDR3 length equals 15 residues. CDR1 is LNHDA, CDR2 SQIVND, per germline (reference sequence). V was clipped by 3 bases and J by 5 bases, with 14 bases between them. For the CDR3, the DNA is TGTGCCAGTAGTATCACCTTCAGGGTTGATCAGCCCCAGCATTTT. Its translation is CASSITFRVDQPQHF.

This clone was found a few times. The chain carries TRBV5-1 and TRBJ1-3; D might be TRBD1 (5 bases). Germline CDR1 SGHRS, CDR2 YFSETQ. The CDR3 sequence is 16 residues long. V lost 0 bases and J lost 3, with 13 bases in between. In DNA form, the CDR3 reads TGCGCCAGCAGCTTGGCGGGGGGAAACTTTGGAAACACCATATATTTT. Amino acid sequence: CASSLAGGNFGNTIYF.

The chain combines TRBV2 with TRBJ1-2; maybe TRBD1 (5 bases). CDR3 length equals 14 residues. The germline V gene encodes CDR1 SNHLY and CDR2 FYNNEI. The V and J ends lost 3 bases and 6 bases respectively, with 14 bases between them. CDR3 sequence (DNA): TGTGCCAGCAGTGACTACGGGGGATGGGATGGCTACACCTTC. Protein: CASSDYGGWDGYTF.

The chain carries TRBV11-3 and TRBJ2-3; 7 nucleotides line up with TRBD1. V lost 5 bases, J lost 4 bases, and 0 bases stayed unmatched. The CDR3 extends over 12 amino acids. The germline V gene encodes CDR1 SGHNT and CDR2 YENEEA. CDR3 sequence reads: CASSDRADTQYF. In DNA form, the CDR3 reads TGTGCCAGCAGCGACAGGGCAGATACGCAGTATTTT.

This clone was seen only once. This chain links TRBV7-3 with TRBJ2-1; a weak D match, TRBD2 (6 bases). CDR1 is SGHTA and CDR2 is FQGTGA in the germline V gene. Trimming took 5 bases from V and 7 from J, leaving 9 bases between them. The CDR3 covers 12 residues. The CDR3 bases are TGTGCCAGCAGCCCCGGGGGAAATGAGCAGTTCTTC. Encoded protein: CASSPGGNEQFF.

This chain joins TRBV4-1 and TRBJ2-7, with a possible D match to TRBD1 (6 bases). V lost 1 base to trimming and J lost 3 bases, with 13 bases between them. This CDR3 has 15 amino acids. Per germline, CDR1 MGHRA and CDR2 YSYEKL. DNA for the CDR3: TGCGCCAGCAGCCAAGGTGTGGGACAAGTCTACGAGCAGTACTTC. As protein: CASSQGVGQVYEQYF.

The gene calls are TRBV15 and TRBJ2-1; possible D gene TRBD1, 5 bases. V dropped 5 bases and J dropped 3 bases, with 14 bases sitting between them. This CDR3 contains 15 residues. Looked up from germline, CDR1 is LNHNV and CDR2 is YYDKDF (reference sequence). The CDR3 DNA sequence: TGTGCCACCAGCGGAAAAGGGGTTCTCTACAATGAGCAGTTCTTC. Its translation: CATSGKGVLYNEQFF.

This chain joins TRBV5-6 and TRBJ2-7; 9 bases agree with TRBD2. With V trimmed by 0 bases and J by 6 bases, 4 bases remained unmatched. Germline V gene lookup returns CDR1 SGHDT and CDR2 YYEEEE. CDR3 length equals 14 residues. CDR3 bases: TGTGCCAGCAGCTTGGGGCTAGCGGGGCGCGAGCAGTACTTC. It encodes CASSLGLAGREQYF.

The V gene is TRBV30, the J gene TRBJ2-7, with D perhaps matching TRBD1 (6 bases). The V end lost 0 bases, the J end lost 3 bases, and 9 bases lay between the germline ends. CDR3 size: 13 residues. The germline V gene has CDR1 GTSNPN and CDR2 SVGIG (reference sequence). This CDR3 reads CAWSVGQFYEQYF. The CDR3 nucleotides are TGTGCCTGGAGTGTTGGACAGTTCTACGAGCAGTACTTC.

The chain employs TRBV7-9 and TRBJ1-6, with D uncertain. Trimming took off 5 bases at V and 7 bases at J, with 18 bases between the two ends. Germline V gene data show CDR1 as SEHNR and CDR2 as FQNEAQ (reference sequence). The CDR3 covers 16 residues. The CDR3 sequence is CASSPSSDGINSPLHF. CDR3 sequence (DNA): TGTGCCAGCAGCCCGAGTAGCGACGGGATAAATTCACCCCTCCACTTT. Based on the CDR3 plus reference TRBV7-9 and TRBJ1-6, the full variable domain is DTGVSQNPRHKITKRGQNVTFRCDPISEHNRLYWYRQTLGQGPEFLTYFQNEAQLEKSRLLSDRFSAERPKGSFSTLEIQRTEQGDSAMYLCASSPSSDGINSPLHFGNGTRLTVT.

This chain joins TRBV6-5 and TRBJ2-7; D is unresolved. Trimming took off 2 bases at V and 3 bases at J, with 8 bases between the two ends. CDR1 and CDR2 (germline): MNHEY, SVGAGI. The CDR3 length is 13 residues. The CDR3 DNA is TGTGCCAGCAGTTACGGGCCTTACTACGAGCAGTACTTC. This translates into CASSYGPYYEQYF.

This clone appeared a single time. The CDR3, as DNA: TGTGCCGCGGGGGTTGAAACTAGCACAGATACGCAGTATTTT. Its protein product is CAAGVETSTDTQYF. The J gene is TRBJ2-3, the V gene TRBV6-1, with 7 bases lining up with TRBD2. Germline V gives CDR1 MNHNS, CDR2 SASEGT. Trimming took 11 bases from V and 0 from J; bases not matched to a gene: 8. This CDR3 is built from 14 residues.